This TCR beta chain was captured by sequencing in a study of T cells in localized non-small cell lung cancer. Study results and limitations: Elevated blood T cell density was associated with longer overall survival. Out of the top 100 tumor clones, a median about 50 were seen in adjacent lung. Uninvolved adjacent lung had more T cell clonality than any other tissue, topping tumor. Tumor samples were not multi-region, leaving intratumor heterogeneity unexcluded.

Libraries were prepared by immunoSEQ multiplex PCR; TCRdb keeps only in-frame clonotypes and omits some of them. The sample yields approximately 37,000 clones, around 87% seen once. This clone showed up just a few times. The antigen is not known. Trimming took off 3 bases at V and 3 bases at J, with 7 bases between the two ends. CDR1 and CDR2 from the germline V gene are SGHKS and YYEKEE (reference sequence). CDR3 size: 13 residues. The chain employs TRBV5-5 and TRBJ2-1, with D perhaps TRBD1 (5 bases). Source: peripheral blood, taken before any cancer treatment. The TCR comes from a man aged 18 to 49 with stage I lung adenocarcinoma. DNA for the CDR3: TGTGCCAGCAGCTATGACAGCTACAATGAGCAGTTCTTC. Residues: CASSYDSYNEQFF. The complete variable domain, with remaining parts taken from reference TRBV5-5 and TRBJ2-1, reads DAGVTQSPTHLIKTRGQQVTLRCSPISGHKSVSWYQQVLGQGPQFIFQYYEKEERGRGNFPDRFSARQFPNYSSELNVNALLLGDSALYLCASSYDSYNEQFFGPGTRLTVL.